A selection of T cell receptor beta chains follows, all from one sample in a study of shared clonotypes between healthy human individuals. Only in-frame clones appear in the TCRdb table, and some are missing; sequencing was by immunoSEQ multiplex PCR. The data show roughly 1,800,000 clones, just under 95% seen once. The sample taken for sequencing was naive CD8+ T cells sorted from blood. These receptors were taken from a young man in good health. Both conserved end residues are part of each CDR3. A D gene is named only where the DNA matches it firmly. For some rows the clone size is stated as once, few or many, or as a class when expanded; others skip it.

D gene: TRBD2; V gene: TRBV29-1; clone size: .; J gene: TRBJ2-3; CDR3 DNA: TGCAGCGTTGAACTAGCGGGGATTACAGATACGCAGTATTTT; CDR3 protein: CSVELAGITDTQYF
D gene: .; V gene: TRBV28; clone size: .; J gene: TRBJ1-1; CDR3 DNA: TGTGCCAGCAGTTCCTGGGAGGTTATGAACACTGAAGCTTTCTTT; CDR3 protein: CASSSWEVMNTEAFF
D gene: TRBD1; V gene: TRBV7-8; clone size: .; J gene: TRBJ1-1; CDR3 DNA: TGTGCCAGCAGTTACACAGGGGAAACGAACACTGAAGCTTTCTTT; CDR3 protein: CASSYTGETNTEAFF
D gene: .; V gene: TRBV5-8; clone size: .; J gene: TRBJ1-2; CDR3 DNA: TGTGCCAGCCGGTTAGCGCACGGCTACACCTTC; CDR3 protein: CASRLAHGYTF
D gene: .; V gene: TRBV5-6; clone size: .; J gene: TRBJ1-5; CDR3 DNA: TGTGCCAGCAGCTCTCTGACGGATAGCAATCAGCCCCAGCATTTT; CDR3 protein: CASSSLTDSNQPQHF
D gene: .; V gene: TRBV4-1; clone size: .; J gene: TRBJ1-1; CDR3 DNA: TGCGCCAGCAGCCAAGATCCGGACAGAACTGAAGCTTTCTTT; CDR3 protein: CASSQDPDRTEAFF
D gene: .; V gene: TRBV23-1; clone size: .; J gene: TRBJ2-2; CDR3 DNA: TGCGCCAGCAGCCGAGGGGGGGCCGGGGAGCTGTTTTTT; CDR3 protein: CASSRGGAGELFF
D gene: TRBD1; V gene: TRBV19; clone size: .; J gene: TRBJ1-4; CDR3 DNA: TGTGCCAGTAGTATGGACAGGGAAGGGACTAATGAAAAACTGTTTTTT; CDR3 protein: CASSMDREGTNEKLFF
D gene: .; V gene: TRBV11-2; clone size: .; J gene: TRBJ2-7; CDR3 DNA: TGTGCCAGCACTGGCTCATACTACGAGCAGTACTTC; CDR3 protein: CASTGSYYEQYF
D gene: .; V gene: TRBV6-1; clone size: .; J gene: TRBJ1-2; CDR3 DNA: TGTGCCAGCAGTGAGGGTTACACCTCTAACTATGGCTACACCTTC; CDR3 protein: CASSEGYTSNYGYTF
D gene: TRBD2; V gene: TRBV10-3; clone size: .; J gene: TRBJ2-1; CDR3 DNA: TGTGCCATCAGTGAGCTGGCGGGAGGAATTTACAATGAGCAGTTCTTC; CDR3 protein: CAISELAGGIYNEQFF
D gene: .; V gene: TRBV6-6; clone size: .; J gene: TRBJ1-5; CDR3 DNA: TGTGCCAGCAGTTACTCTTGGAGGGGAGACAATCAGCCCCAGCATTTT; CDR3 protein: CASSYSWRGDNQPQHF
D gene: TRBD2; V gene: TRBV19; clone size: .; J gene: TRBJ2-1; CDR3 DNA: TGTGCCAGTAGTGTCATAGCGGGAGTGACTTACAATGAGCAGTTCTTC; CDR3 protein: CASSVIAGVTYNEQFF
D gene: TRBD2; V gene: TRBV4-3; clone size: .; J gene: TRBJ2-1; CDR3 DNA: TGCGCCAGCAGCCAAGTACTAGCGGGAGCATATGAGCAGTTCTTC; CDR3 protein: CASSQVLAGAYEQFF
D gene: .; V gene: TRBV27; clone size: .; J gene: TRBJ1-2; CDR3 DNA: TGTGCCAGCAGTTTAGACGGAGGATACTATGGCTACACCTTC; CDR3 protein: CASSLDGGYYGYTF
D gene: TRBD2; V gene: TRBV7-2; clone size: .; J gene: TRBJ2-2; CDR3 DNA: TGTGCCAGCAGCCCCGACCCGGGACTAGCGCTCGGGGAGCTGTTTTTT; CDR3 protein: CASSPDPGLALGELFF
D gene: .; V gene: TRBV29-1; clone size: .; J gene: TRBJ2-5; CDR3 DNA: TGCAGCGTTGACCCTACCGGCCAAGAGACCCAGTACTTC; CDR3 protein: CSVDPTGQETQYF
D gene: TRBD1; V gene: TRBV6-1; clone size: .; J gene: TRBJ1-5; CDR3 DNA: TGTGCCAGCAGAATGACAGGGGTAGAGCAGCCCCAGCATTTT; CDR3 protein: CASRMTGVEQPQHF
D gene: .; V gene: TRBV2; clone size: once; J gene: TRBJ2-7; CDR3 DNA: TGTGCCAGCAGTGAGATCGACCTAAGAGAGCAGTACTTC; CDR3 protein: CASSEIDLREQYF
D gene: TRBD2; V gene: TRBV7-8; clone size: .; J gene: TRBJ2-7; CDR3 DNA: TGTGCCAGCAGCCCGGAGCGGCTAGCGGATTCCTACGAGCAGTACTTC; CDR3 protein: CASSPERLADSYEQYF
D gene: .; V gene: TRBV4-3; clone size: .; J gene: TRBJ2-2; CDR3 DNA: TGCGCCAGCAGCCAAGCCTTGTCCGGGGAGCTGTTTTTT; CDR3 protein: CASSQALSGELFF
D gene: TRBD1; V gene: TRBV11-2; clone size: .; J gene: TRBJ1-6; CDR3 DNA: TGTGCCAGCAGCGAAGAGACAGGGTCAAATTCACCCCTCCACTTT; CDR3 protein: CASSEETGSNSPLHF
D gene: .; V gene: TRBV21-1; clone size: .; J gene: TRBJ2-1; CDR3 DNA: TGTGCCAGCAGCACCCGGGACAGGGCGCACAATGAGCAGTTCTTC; CDR3 protein: CASSTRDRAHNEQFF
D gene: .; V gene: TRBV29-1; clone size: .; J gene: TRBJ2-7; CDR3 DNA: TGCAGCGTGGCTACAGGGAGCTCCTACGAGCAGTACTTC; CDR3 protein: CSVATGSSYEQYF
D gene: TRBD2; V gene: TRBV5-8; clone size: .; J gene: TRBJ2-1; CDR3 DNA: TGTGCCAGCAGCTTGGGGGCGGGAGGGCCCAATGAGCAGTTCTTC; CDR3 protein: CASSLGAGGPNEQFF
D gene: TRBD1; V gene: TRBV5-5; clone size: .; J gene: TRBJ1-2; CDR3 DNA: TGTGCCAGCAGCTTTGGGACAGGGCCCCCTCTTGGCTACACCTTC; CDR3 protein: CASSFGTGPPLGYTF
D gene: .; V gene: TRBV7-9; clone size: .; J gene: TRBJ2-5; CDR3 DNA: TGTGCCAGCAGCCGACCGGAGTGGCAAGAGACCCAGTACTTC; CDR3 protein: CASSRPEWQETQYF
D gene: TRBD2; V gene: TRBV6-5; clone size: .; J gene: TRBJ2-1; CDR3 DNA: TGTGCCAGCAAACGAGAAGCGGGGATCTACAATGAGCAGTTCTTC; CDR3 protein: CASKREAGIYNEQFF
D gene: .; V gene: TRBV11-2; clone size: .; J gene: TRBJ1-1; CDR3 DNA: TGTGCCAGCAGCCCCGCGTTAATGAACACTGAAGCTTTCTTT; CDR3 protein: CASSPALMNTEAFF
D gene: .; V gene: TRBV7-9; clone size: .; J gene: TRBJ2-4; CDR3 DNA: TGTGCCAGCAGCCCTCTTGTGACCCAAGACATTCAGTACTTC; CDR3 protein: CASSPLVTQDIQYF
D gene: .; V gene: TRBV2; clone size: .; J gene: TRBJ1-1; CDR3 DNA: TGTGCCAGGGACGGAGTGAACACTGAAGCTTTCTTT; CDR3 protein: CARDGVNTEAFF
D gene: .; V gene: TRBV19; clone size: .; J gene: TRBJ2-1; CDR3 DNA: TGTGCCAGTACGAAATATCATGAGCAGTTCTTC; CDR3 protein: CASTKYHEQFF
D gene: .; V gene: TRBV5-1; clone size: .; J gene: TRBJ1-1; CDR3 DNA: TGCGCCAGCAGCTTGGCGGGTCAGGCCGGGAACACTGAAGCTTTCTTT; CDR3 protein: CASSLAGQAGNTEAFF
D gene: TRBD1; V gene: TRBV27; clone size: .; J gene: TRBJ2-2; CDR3 DNA: TGTGCCAGCAGTTTGGGGACAGCTAACACCGGGGAGCTGTTTTTT; CDR3 protein: CASSLGTANTGELFF
D gene: .; V gene: TRBV11-2; clone size: few; J gene: TRBJ2-7; CDR3 DNA: TGTGCCAGCAGCTTAGTAGGGAACGACGCCTACGAGCAGTACTTC; CDR3 protein: CASSLVGNDAYEQYF
D gene: .; V gene: TRBV2; clone size: .; J gene: TRBJ1-5; CDR3 DNA: TGTGCCAGCCACCTCTCTGACAGCCAACATCAGCCCCAGCATTTT; CDR3 protein: CASHLSDSQHQPQHF
D gene: TRBD1; V gene: TRBV5-8; clone size: .; J gene: TRBJ1-5; CDR3 DNA: TGTGCCAGCAGCTTAGGGGGCGGCAATCAGCCCCAGCATTTT; CDR3 protein: CASSLGGGNQPQHF